These 19 T cell receptor beta chains originate from one sample sequenced in a study of blood T cell repertoires in COVID-19. Generated by immunoSEQ multiplex PCR, the TCRdb table keeps only in-frame clones and is missing some. The sample holds a few hundred thousand clones; approximately 89% are singletons and the top ten take 3.5% to 4%. Sequenced input: peripheral blood. The receptors derive from a woman aged 55-70 years with COVID-19, enrolled during active disease.

The gene calls are TRBV4-1 and TRBJ2-2; 14 nucleotides match TRBD2. Germline V lookup: CDR1 MGHRA, CDR2 YSYEKL. This CDR3 has 19 residues. The trim removed 1 base at V and 0 bases at J, leaving 4 bases unmatched. The CDR3 sequence is CASSQGLAGGFANTGELFF. CDR3 coding DNA: TGCGCCAGCAGCCAAGGACTAGCGGGGGGGTTCGCGAACACCGGGGAGCTGTTTTTT.

This sequence joins TRBV19 and TRBJ2-3, with TRBD2 matching over 12 bases. After removal of 2 bases from V and 4 bases from J, the junction contained 7 bases not matched to a gene. CDR3 length: 17 residues. Germline CDR1 reads LNHDA; CDR2 reads SQIVND (reference sequence). The CDR3 bases are TGTGCCAGTAGTATACTAGCGGGGGGGACCTCCGCAGATACGCAGTATTTT. Amino acid sequence: CASSILAGGTSADTQYF.

The chain joins TRBV6-5 to TRBJ1-1; 8 nucleotides line up with TRBD1. V lost 8 bases and J lost 6; bases outside the gene matches: 11. CDR1 is MNHEY, CDR2 SVGAGI, per germline. The CDR3 contains 14 residues. The CDR3 sequence: CASGGYRGDAEAFF. The CDR3 coding sequence is TGTGCCAGCGGGGGCTACAGGGGGGACGCTGAAGCTTTCTTT.

This clone has only one observation. This specimen includes other DNA sequences encoding the same CDR3. The chain has TRBV20-1 and TRBJ1-1, with 8 bases fitting TRBD1. V was clipped by 3 bases and J by 7 bases; unmatched bases: 1. Germline lookup yields CDR1 DFQATT and CDR2 SNEGSKA (reference sequence). CDR3 length: 11 residues. As DNA, the CDR3 is TGCAGTGCTAGTGACAGGGGTGAAGCTTTCTTT. Translation: CSASDRGEAFF.

This chain connects TRBV5-1 to TRBJ1-4; D is unclear. The CDR3 contains 13 residues. V gave up 0 bases and J gave up 6 bases, with 6 bases separating them. Germline lookup yields CDR1 SGHRS and CDR2 YFSETQ. CDR3: CASSLVQYEKLFF. Written as DNA, the CDR3 is TGCGCCAGCAGCTTGGTGCAGTATGAAAAACTGTTTTTT.

This rearrangement joins TRBV19 to TRBJ2-1; 7 nucleotides agree with TRBD1. Germline V gene lookup returns CDR1 LNHDA and CDR2 SQIVND (reference sequence). The CDR3 runs to 13 residues. The trim removed 9 bases at V and 8 bases at J, leaving 10 bases unmatched. The CDR3 region is CASQQQGIDEQFF. CDR3 DNA sequence: TGTGCCAGCCAACAACAGGGGATCGATGAGCAGTTCTTC.

The chain recombines TRBV9 with TRBJ2-1; 7 nucleotides line up with TRBD2. The CDR3 runs to 14 residues. Germline loops: CDR1 SGDLS, CDR2 YYNGEE. Germline trimming cut 4 bases from V and 16 bases from J; bases unmatched to any gene: 17. CDR3 residues: CASSQEAGVRVQFF. The CDR3, as DNA: TGTGCCAGCAGCCAGGAGGCGGGGGTAAGGGTACAATTCTTC.

The chain recombines TRBV29-1 with TRBJ1-5; D possibly corresponds to TRBD1 (6 bases). The CDR3 loop spans 13 amino acids. Germline CDR1 SQVTM, CDR2 ANQGSEA. Deletions cut 6 bases from V and 5 bases from J, with 14 bases between. The CDR3 nucleotides read TGCAGCGTGTCGGCGGACAGATATCAGCCCCAGCATTTT. Translation gives CSVSADRYQPQHF.

DNA for the CDR3: TGCGCCAGCAACCCCCTGGGGGGGGCAACCACTGAAGCTTTCTTT. Its protein is CASNPLGGATTEAFF. The gene calls are TRBV5-1 and TRBJ1-1; tentative D call: TRBD1 (6 bases). V was clipped by 6 bases and J by 4 bases, with 19 bases between them. The germline CDR1 and CDR2 sequences are SGHRS and YFSETQ. The CDR3 is made up of 15 amino acids.

This clone came up once. V gene TRBV5-4 combines with J gene TRBJ2-3, with 13 positions matching TRBD2. J was trimmed by 6 bases and V by 4 bases; bases with no gene match: 5. This CDR3 contains 15 residues. Germline V gives CDR1 SGHNT, CDR2 YYREEE (reference sequence). CDR3 coding DNA: TGTGCCAGCAGCAGGACTAGCGGGGGCCAGGATACGCAGTATTTT. It is translated as CASSRTSGGQDTQYF.

The chain couples TRBV4-2 to TRBJ1-6; D perhaps matches TRBD1 (6 bases). There are 18 residues in the CDR3. Germline V gene lookup returns CDR1 LGHNA and CDR2 YNFKEQ. V lost 1 base to trimming and J lost 6 bases, with 19 bases between them. The CDR3 DNA follows: TGTGCCAGCAGCCAAGGAGGGCAGGGGCTGAGTGGTAATTCACCCCTCCACTTT. It yields the protein CASSQGGQGLSGNSPLHF.

The chain uses TRBV11-2 and TRBJ2-1, with D unclear. The CDR3 is made up of 16 amino acids. CDR1 and CDR2 from the germline V gene are SGHAT and FQNNGV. Between the trimmed V and J ends, which lost 4 bases and 0 bases, there was a span of 13 bases. CDR3 sequence: CASSSRFSSSYNEQFF. The CDR3, as DNA: TGTGCCAGCAGCTCTCGGTTTTCATCCTCCTACAATGAGCAGTTCTTC.

As for this clone: Other DNA sequences within the sample encode an identical CDR3. The chain employs TRBV7-3 and TRBJ2-2, with 8 bases matching TRBD1. Germline CDR1 SGHTA, CDR2 FQGTGA. The CDR3 contains 15 residues. V shed 5 bases, J shed 1 base, and the junction held 3 bases outside the gene matches. The CDR3: CASSPGTGNTGELFF. The CDR3 DNA is TGTGCCAGCAGCCCCGGGACAGGGAACACCGGGGAGCTGTTTTTT.

This chain uses TRBV5-6 with TRBJ1-2, with 8 bases that match TRBD1. This CDR3 comprises 14 residues. The trim removed 4 bases at V and 4 bases at J, leaving 6 bases unmatched. The germline V gene encodes CDR1 SGHDT and CDR2 YYEEEE. The CDR3 DNA follows: TGTGCCAGCAGCAGTAGACAGGGGCGCTATGGCTACACCTTC. Amino acid sequence: CASSSRQGRYGYTF.

The chain carries TRBV6-5 and TRBJ1-1; 9 positions match TRBD1. The V gene's germline CDR1 is MNHEY and CDR2 SVGAGI. J gave up 0 bases and V 5 bases, and 4 bases lay outside the gene matches. The CDR3 is 15 residues long. DNA for the CDR3: TGTGCCAGCAGTCAAACAGGGGGCATGAACACTGAAGCTTTCTTT. Translated: CASSQTGGMNTEAFF.

The genes are TRBV14 and TRBJ1-1; D remains unclear. From germline, CDR1 is SGHDN and CDR2 FVKESK. Between the trimmed V and J ends, which lost 1 base and 5 bases, there was a span of 8 bases. The CDR3 runs 13 residues. The CDR3 sequence is CASSQVGGTEAFF. CDR3 nucleotides: TGTGCCAGCAGCCAAGTCGGTGGTACTGAAGCTTTCTTT.

The chain combines TRBV6-5 with TRBJ1-5; D remains ambiguous. CDR1 MNHEY and CDR2 SVGAGI come from the germline V gene. CDR3 length equals 13 residues. V was cut by 4 bases and J by 0 bases, with 4 bases left in between. CDR3 loop: CASSLDSNQPQHF. In DNA form, the CDR3 reads TGTGCCAGCAGTTTAGATAGCAATCAGCCCCAGCATTTT.

The rearrangement links TRBV27 to TRBJ2-3; D not resolved. This CDR3 is 12 amino acids long. The V end was cut by 8 bases, the J end by 4 bases, with 10 bases between. The germline V gene has CDR1 MNHEY and CDR2 SMNVEV (reference sequence). The DNA for the CDR3 is TGTGCCAGCCGCCGAGGCCCAGATACGCAGTATTTT. Protein: CASRRGPDTQYF.

The rearrangement uses TRBV5-4 and TRBJ1-1, with 9 positions matching TRBD1. The J segment lost 5 bases and the V segment lost 5 bases, leaving 13 bases of the junction unmatched. This CDR3 region has 16 residues. The germline gives CDR1 SGHNT, CDR2 YYREEE (reference sequence). The CDR3 DNA follows: TGTGCCAGCAGTTCGGGGACAGGGCCCCGAGGGACTGAAGCTTTCTTT. Its protein is CASSSGTGPRGTEAFF. The whole variable domain, remainder taken from reference TRBV5-4 and TRBJ1-1, is ETGVTQSPTHLIKTRGQQVTLRCSSQSGHNTVSWYQQALGQGPQFIFQYYREEENGRGNFPPRFSGLQFPNYSSELNVNALELDDSALYLCASSSGTGPRGTEAFFGQGTRLTVV.